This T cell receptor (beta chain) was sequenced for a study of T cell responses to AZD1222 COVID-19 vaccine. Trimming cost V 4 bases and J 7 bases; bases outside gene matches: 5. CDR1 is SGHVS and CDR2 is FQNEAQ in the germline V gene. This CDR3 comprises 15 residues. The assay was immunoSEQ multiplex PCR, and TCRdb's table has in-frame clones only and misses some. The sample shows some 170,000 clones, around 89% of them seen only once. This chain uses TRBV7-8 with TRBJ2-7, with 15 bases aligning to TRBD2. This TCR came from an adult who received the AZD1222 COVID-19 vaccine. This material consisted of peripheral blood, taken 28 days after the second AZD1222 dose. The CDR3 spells CASSSAGTSGGEQYF. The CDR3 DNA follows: TGTGCCAGCAGCTCGGCGGGGACTAGCGGGGGGGAGCAGTACTTC. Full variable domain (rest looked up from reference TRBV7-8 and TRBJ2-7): GAGVSQSPRYKVAKRGQDVALRCDPISGHVSLFWYQQALGQGPEFLTYFQNEAQLDKSGLPSDRFFAERPEGSVSTLKIQRTQQEDSAVYLCASSSAGTSGGEQYFGPGTRLTVT.